This entry lists 17 T cell receptor beta chains sequenced from one sample in a study of blood T cells in healthy people across ages. Through a sample-barcoded 5' primer and a J-beta primer mix, a second PCR was run for roughly 6 to 12 cycles. TCRdb ran MiXCR on the 5' RACE reads and lists one entry per CDR3 protein. The repertoire holds 1.5 million to 1.8 million distinct CDR3 sequences, with under 55% as singletons. The sample consisted of blood. Receptor source: a woman between 18 and 30 years old in good health.

The sample holds a few counts of this clonotype. V usage is TRBV7-2 and J usage is TRBJ2-5, with 7 nucleotides matching TRBD1. The CDR3 is made up of 14 amino acids. Germline lookup yields CDR1 SGHTA and CDR2 FQGNSA. V was clipped by 4 bases and J by 5 bases; unmatched bases: 7. CDR3 coding DNA: TGTGCCAGCAGCTCCGACAGGGTAGTGGAGACCCAGTACTTC. Protein product: CASSSDRVVETQYF.

This clonotype has only a few counts. The chain combines TRBV18 with TRBJ2-7, with 11 bases lining up with TRBD2. The CDR3 contains 22 residues. Trimming removed 5 bases from V and 4 bases from J; junction bases left unmatched: 28. From germline, CDR1 is KGHSH and CDR2 LQKENI. The CDR3 loop reads CASSKSHGRGTSGIGRIYEQYF. The CDR3 DNA reads as TGTGCCAGCTCAAAAAGCCACGGCAGGGGGACTAGCGGAATTGGAAGAATATACGAGCAGTACTTC.

This clonotype has a handful of counts. V gene TRBV6-2 or TRBV6-3 combines with J gene TRBJ1-6; D is ambiguous. Germline V lookup: CDR1 MNHEY, CDR2 SVGEGT. The CDR3 spans 15 residues. V lost 0 bases and J lost 10, with 13 bases in between. The CDR3 DNA is TGTGCCAGCAGTTACTCCCCCGGAACCGGGTCACCCCTCCACTTT. It specifies CASSYSPGTGSPLHF.

The sample holds a few counts of this clonotype. The rearrangement uses TRBV27 and TRBJ1-4; the D gene is possibly TRBD1 (6 bases). Germline CDR1 MNHEY, CDR2 SMNVEV (reference sequence). The CDR3 is 18 amino acids. V lost 8 bases to trimming and J lost 0 bases, with 22 bases between them. The CDR3 loop is CASGTGTTPFATNEKLFF. In nucleotides, the CDR3 is TGTGCCAGCGGGACCGGGACAACGCCCTTTGCAACTAATGAAAAACTGTTTTTT.

J is TRBJ2-3 and V is TRBV20-1; TRBD2 matches at 10 bases. Germline V gives CDR1 DFQATT, CDR2 SNEGSKA (reference sequence). V lost 5 bases and J lost 3; bases outside the gene matches: 11. The CDR3 is 16 residues long. CDR3 in amino acids: CSAGREAGGGTDTQYF. The CDR3 bases are TGCAGTGCTGGACGGGAAGCGGGAGGGGGAACAGATACGCAGTATTTT.

This chain uses TRBV12-3 or TRBV12-4 with TRBJ1-5; D remains ambiguous. V shed 5 bases and J shed 7 bases, with 6 bases lying between them. CDR3 length equals 11 residues. The DNA for the CDR3 is TGTGCCAGCAGTCCCGGGCAGCCCCAGCATTTT. Its protein product is CASSPGQPQHF.

The rearrangement links TRBV6-2 or TRBV6-3 to TRBJ1-1, with 7 nucleotides matching TRBD1. The junction had 9 bases not matched to a gene; V was cut back by 8 bases and J by 6 bases. The germline CDR1 and CDR2 sequences are MNHEY and SVGEGT. The CDR3 totals 13 residues. The CDR3 DNA reads as TGTGCCAGCTGGAGGGGGCCGGGGGCTGAAGCTTTCTTT. Its translation is CASWRGPGAEAFF.

This clonotype was found a few times. This chain uses TRBV6-5 with TRBJ2-7; TRBD1 aligns across 7 bases. The CDR3 runs 15 residues. J gave up 7 bases and V 6 bases, and 15 bases lay outside the gene matches. Germline loops: CDR1 MNHEY, CDR2 SVGAGI. CDR3 coding DNA: TGTGCCAGCAGGCTCGACAGGGCAGTAAGGAATGAGCAGTACTTC. Its translation: CASRLDRAVRNEQYF.

The rearrangement joins TRBV5-6 to TRBJ2-1; D gene uncertain. CDR3 length equals 14 residues. The V gene lost 0 bases and the J gene lost 10 bases, with 14 bases spanning the gap. Per the germline V gene, CDR1 is SGHDT and CDR2 is YYEEEE. CDR3 sequence (DNA): TGTGCCAGCAGCTTGGGCTTCTCCGCCTACGAGCAGTTCTTC. It yields the protein CASSLGFSAYEQFF.

The chain recombines TRBV7-2 with TRBJ2-1, with 9 bases lining up with TRBD2. J was trimmed by 4 bases and V by 5 bases; bases with no gene match: 12. The germline CDR1 and CDR2 sequences are SGHTA and FQGNSA. The length of the CDR3 is 17 residues. The CDR3 DNA sequence: TGTGCCAGCAGCCCCCGGTCGACTAGCGGTGTTTACAATGAGCAGTTCTTC. It codes for CASSPRSTSGVYNEQFF.

The V and J genes are TRBV14 and TRBJ2-7, with 10 nucleotides matching TRBD1. The trim removed 0 bases at V and 1 base at J, leaving 6 bases unmatched. Germline lookup yields CDR1 SGHDN and CDR2 FVKESK. The length of the CDR3 is 17 residues. The CDR3 DNA sequence: TGTGCCAGCAGCCAAGAGGGACAGGGGTTTATATCCTACGAGCAGTACTTC. Protein product: CASSQEGQGFISYEQYF.

The chain has TRBV9 and TRBJ2-2; the match to TRBD2 covers 11 bases. The CDR3 has 18 residues. Germline CDR1 reads SGDLS; CDR2 reads YYNGEE. Trimming at V came to 6 bases and at J to 3 bases, leaving 13 bases not matched to a gene. For the CDR3, the DNA is TGTGCCAGCACCCTAGGATTAGCGGGGGGGCTGGACACCGGGGAGCTGTTTTTT. Translation gives CASTLGLAGGLDTGELFF.

The V gene is TRBV20-1, the J gene TRBJ2-1; D may match TRBD1 or TRBD2 (5 bases each). Germline lookup yields CDR1 DFQATT and CDR2 SNEGSKA (reference sequence). The V end was cut by 4 bases, the J end by 0 bases, with 16 bases between. The length of the CDR3 is 16 residues. The CDR3 reads CSATGDVGGSYNEQFF. CDR3 bases: TGCAGTGCTACCGGGGACGTTGGCGGCTCCTACAATGAGCAGTTCTTC.

V usage is TRBV6-5 and J usage is TRBJ1-4; D uncertain. There are 15 residues in the CDR3. CDR1 is MNHEY, CDR2 SVGAGI, per germline. V dropped 8 bases and J dropped 7 bases, with 20 bases sitting between them. Here the CDR3 reads CASGPRNLGSEKLFF. The CDR3 region has the DNA TGTGCCAGCGGACCGCGGAACTTGGGGAGTGAAAAACTGTTTTTT.

There are a few counts of this clonotype. The chain employs TRBV18 and TRBJ1-5, with TRBD1 matching over 8 bases. The germline CDR1 and CDR2 sequences are KGHSH and LQKENI. The CDR3 has 15 residues. V gave up 5 bases and J gave up 7 bases; unmatched junction bases: 10. The CDR3 here is CASSIRQGMEQPQHF. CDR3 nucleotides: TGTGCCAGCTCAATTCGACAGGGGATGGAGCAGCCCCAGCATTTT. The full variable domain, in which reference TRBV18 and TRBJ1-5 provide the parts outside the CDR3, is NAGVMQNPRHLVRRRGQEARLRCSPMKGHSHVYWYRQLPEEGLKFMVYLQKENIIDESGMPKERFSAEFPKEGPSILRIQQVVRGDSAAYFCASSIRQGMEQPQHFGDGTRLSIL.

The sample holds a few counts of this clonotype. This chain joins TRBV7-9 and TRBJ2-5; D call uncertain. CDR1 and CDR2 from the germline V gene are SEHNR and FQNEAQ (reference sequence). The CDR3 runs 14 residues. Trimming stripped 0 bases from V and 4 bases from J, with 9 bases between. The CDR3 is CASSLARAAETQYF. As DNA, the CDR3 is TGTGCCAGCAGCTTAGCTAGGGCGGCAGAGACCCAGTACTTC.

The chain joins TRBV4-1 to TRBJ1-1; unclear D gene. Germline V gives CDR1 MGHRA, CDR2 YSYEKL. V was pared by 3 bases and J by 7 bases, with 15 bases between. The CDR3 extends over 14 amino acids. The CDR3 DNA sequence: TGCGCCAGCAGCCATCTGCTCCGATTGAGTGAAGCTTTCTTT. This translates into CASSHLLRLSEAFF.